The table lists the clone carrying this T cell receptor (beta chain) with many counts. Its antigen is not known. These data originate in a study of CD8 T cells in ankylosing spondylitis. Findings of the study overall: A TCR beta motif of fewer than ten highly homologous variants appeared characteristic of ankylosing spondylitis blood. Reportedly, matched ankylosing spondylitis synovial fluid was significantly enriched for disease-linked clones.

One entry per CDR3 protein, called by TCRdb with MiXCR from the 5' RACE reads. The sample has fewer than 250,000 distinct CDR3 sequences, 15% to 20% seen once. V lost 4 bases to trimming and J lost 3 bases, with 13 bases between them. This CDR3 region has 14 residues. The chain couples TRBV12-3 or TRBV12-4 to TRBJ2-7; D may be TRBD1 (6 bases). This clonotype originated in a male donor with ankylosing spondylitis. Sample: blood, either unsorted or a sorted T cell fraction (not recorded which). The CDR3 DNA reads TGTGCCAGCAGTTCCACCGGGACAAGCTACGAGCAGTACTTC. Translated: CASSSTGTSYEQYF.